The 21 T cell receptor beta chains given below trace back to one sample, sequenced in a study of blood T cell repertoires in COVID-19. Data came from immunoSEQ multiplex PCR; TCRdb stores just in-frame clones and leaves some out. This sample carries around 78,000 clones, roughly 88% of them seen once, and the ten largest clones take 25% to 30%. The sequenced material came from peripheral blood. The receptors were sampled from a man aged 50-60 years with active or convalescent COVID-19.

This clone showed up just once. This chain links TRBV5-1 with TRBJ2-5; TRBD2 is a possible D gene (6 bases). The V end lost 2 bases, the J end lost 0 bases, and 11 bases lay between the germline ends. The CDR3 spans 15 residues. Germline CDR1 is SGHRS and CDR2 is YFSETQ. CDR3 DNA: TGCGCCAGCAGCTTTTGGGGGGTTGACCAAGAGACCCAGTACTTC. Translating gives CASSFWGVDQETQYF.

The chain carries TRBV19 and TRBJ2-3; perhaps TRBD1 as D (5 bases). The CDR3 runs 16 residues. The germline V gene encodes CDR1 LNHDA and CDR2 SQIVND (reference sequence). The V end lost 0 bases, the J end lost 3 bases, and 13 bases lay between the germline ends. CDR3 DNA: TGTGCCAGTAGTATAGACACAGGTTACGGAACAGATACGCAGTATTTT. This codes for CASSIDTGYGTDTQYF. The variable domain in full, with the rest retrieved from reference TRBV19 and TRBJ2-3, is DGGITQSPKYLFRKEGQNVTLSCEQNLNHDAMYWYRQDPGQGLRLIYYSQIVNDFQKGDIAEGYSVSREKKESFPLTVTSAQKNPTAFYLCASSIDTGYGTDTQYFGPGTRLTVL.

The CDR3 sequence is CASIDGGAPGKLFF. DNA of the CDR3: TGTGCCAGTATTGATGGAGGGGCCCCAGGAAAACTGTTTTTT. The J gene is TRBJ1-4, the V gene TRBV19, with D maybe TRBD1 (5 bases). Trimming stripped 7 bases from V and 10 bases from J, with 19 bases between. The CDR3 has 14 amino acids. CDR1 and CDR2 (germline): LNHDA, SQIVND (reference sequence).

The chain couples TRBV10-1 to TRBJ1-3; D is undetermined. The V gene's germline CDR1 is WNHNN and CDR2 SYGVQD (reference sequence). The CDR3 has 17 amino acids. Trimming took 3 bases from V and 0 from J, leaving 15 bases between them. The CDR3 coding sequence is TGCGCCAGCAGTGAAGCGACCGACGCTCCCTCTGGAAACACCATATATTTT. Protein: CASSEATDAPSGNTIYF.

The J gene is TRBJ2-5, the V gene TRBV5-1; D is possibly TRBD1 (6 bases). This CDR3 spans 17 amino acids. Germline CDR1 is SGHRS and CDR2 is YFSETQ. V lost 3 bases to trimming and J lost 1 base, with 19 bases between them. The CDR3 region has the DNA TGCGCCAGCAGCTACGGGACACCCGGCCCTACCCAAGAGACCCAGTACTTC. Its protein is CASSYGTPGPTQETQYF.

The chain joins TRBV28 to TRBJ2-5; 7 bases map to TRBD2. The CDR3 has 17 residues. V lost 2 bases to trimming and J lost 2 bases; unmatched junction nucleotides: 11. Germline CDR1 and CDR2: MDHEN and SYDVKM. The CDR3 sequence is CASSLVFLADVQETQYF. CDR3 in DNA: TGTGCCAGCAGTTTAGTATTCCTAGCGGACGTTCAAGAGACCCAGTACTTC. The whole variable domain, remainder taken from reference TRBV28 and TRBJ2-5, is DVKVTQSSRYLVKRTGEKVFLECVQDMDHENMFWYRQDPGLGLRLIYFSYDVKMKEKGDIPEGYSVSREKKERFSLILESASTNQTSMYLCASSLVFLADVQETQYFGPGTRLLVL.

V gene TRBV3-1 (or the pseudogene TRBV3-2) combines with J gene TRBJ2-1; the D is unclear. The CDR3 length is 16 residues. With 0 bases removed from V and 6 bases from J, the gap between germline ends came to 15 bases. Germline V gene sequence: CDR1 LGHDT, CDR2 YNNKEL (reference sequence). Here the CDR3 DNA reads TGTGCCAGCAGCCAAGATCTGAACCGTCTAGGCAATGAGCAGTTCTTC. Translating gives CASSQDLNRLGNEQFF.

The chain has TRBV27 and TRBJ1-5, with D perhaps matching TRBD1 (6 bases). Germline V CDR1 and CDR2: MNHEY, SMNVEV (reference sequence). The V and J ends lost 5 bases and 9 bases respectively, with 11 bases between them. This CDR3 region has 12 residues. The CDR3 region is CASSGQGPPQHF. CDR3 coding DNA: TGTGCCAGCAGTGGGCAGGGGCCGCCCCAGCATTTT.

Notes on this clone: Sequence at one end of the junction differs from germline and may be a read error. The CDR3 is CASGSGTSGHYDYTF. The CDR3 coding sequence is TGTGCTAGTGGTTCCGGTACATCGGGACACTATGACTACACCTTC. The rearrangement joins TRBV12-5 to TRBJ1-2, with D tentatively TRBD1 (6 bases). Germline V gene data show CDR1 as LGHNT and CDR2 as FRNRAP. CDR3 length equals 15 residues.

This rearrangement joins TRBV29-1 to TRBJ1-1; the D gene is possibly TRBD1 (6 bases). Germline CDR1 is SQVTM and CDR2 is ANQGSEA. Trimming stripped 7 bases from V and 6 bases from J, with 18 bases between. This CDR3 is 13 amino acids long. DNA for the CDR3: TGCAGCGGGGGTCAACAGGGTGGGGCTGAAGCTTTCTTT. As protein: CSGGQQGGAEAFF.

The chain uses TRBV5-1 and TRBJ2-7, with 9 bases that match TRBD1. This CDR3 region has 15 residues. Germline trimming cut 1 base from V and 5 bases from J; bases unmatched to any gene: 7. Germline V lookup: CDR1 SGHRS, CDR2 YFSETQ. The CDR3 DNA reads as TGCGCCAGCAGCTTGAGGGGGGACAGGGAAAACGAGCAGTACTTC. This codes for CASSLRGDRENEQYF.

The chain is built from TRBV21-1 and TRBJ2-6; TRBD2 was called by the table and not checked on the DNA. TRBV21-1 corresponds to a pseudogene. The CDR3 totals 19 residues. In nucleotides, the CDR3 is TGTGCCAGCAGCTCGGGACTCCGGGAATCCCGCTCTGGGGCCAACGTCCTGACTTTC. Protein product: CASSSGLRESRSGANVLTF.

The rearrangement links TRBV5-8 to TRBJ1-2; D remains ambiguous. The CDR3 totals 13 residues. Germline-derived CDR1 and CDR2 are SGHTS and YDEGEE. The V and J ends lost 5 bases and 1 base respectively, with 9 bases between them. The CDR3 region is CASRAEVNYGYTF. The CDR3 DNA reads TGTGCCAGCAGGGCAGAAGTTAACTATGGCTACACCTTC.

Only a few counts were recorded for this clone. V and J are TRBV29-1 and TRBJ2-4; 7 bases map to TRBD1. The junction had 7 bases not matched to a gene; V was cut back by 5 bases and J by 0 bases. This CDR3 contains 15 residues. Germline loops: CDR1 SQVTM, CDR2 ANQGSEA. The CDR3 sequence: CSVNTGQLAKNIQYF. In nucleotides, the CDR3 is TGCAGCGTTAACACGGGACAGCTAGCCAAAAACATTCAGTACTTC.

This clone has a single count. The gene calls are TRBV16 and TRBJ2-7, with D perhaps TRBD1 (5 bases). The CDR3 spans 15 residues. The germline CDR1 and CDR2 sequences are KGHSY and FQNENV. V was shortened by 6 bases and J by 5 bases, with 20 bases between the two germline ends. The CDR3 sequence is CASSRLDSTVDEQYF. In nucleotides, the CDR3 is TGTGCCAGCAGTCGCTTAGACAGTACTGTAGACGAGCAGTACTTC.

This clone was detected once. This chain links TRBV6-5 with TRBJ1-3; no clear D. This CDR3 region has 14 residues. V shed 5 bases and J shed 0 bases, with 8 bases lying between them. Germline V gives CDR1 MNHEY, CDR2 SVGAGI. The CDR3 protein is CASSPQDSGNTIYF. The CDR3 nucleotides read TGTGCCAGCAGTCCGCAGGACTCTGGAAACACCATATATTTT.

This chain uses TRBV5-4 with TRBJ2-6; maybe TRBD1 (5 bases). The CDR3 is 16 residues long. The V end was cut by 7 bases, the J end by 3 bases, with 17 bases between. Germline CDR1 and CDR2: SGHNT and YYREEE (reference sequence). The CDR3 spells CASSPPGSGGANVLTF. The CDR3 DNA follows: TGTGCCAGCTCACCCCCAGGGTCAGGTGGGGCCAACGTCCTGACTTTC.

The chain is built from TRBV6-5 and TRBJ1-2; TRBD1 is a possible D gene (5 bases). This CDR3 is 13 amino acids long. V gave up 4 bases and J gave up 3 bases, with 9 bases separating them. The V gene's germline CDR1 is MNHEY and CDR2 SVGAGI. The CDR3 spells CASSSTAYYGYTF. CDR3 DNA: TGTGCCAGCAGTTCGACAGCGTACTATGGCTACACCTTC.

This clone was seen a handful of times. This chain links TRBV3-1 (or the pseudogene TRBV3-2) with TRBJ2-1; D is possibly TRBD1 (5 bases). The CDR3 has 14 residues. Trimming removed 3 bases from V and 5 bases from J, with 11 bases in between. Germline CDR1 LGHDT, CDR2 YNNKEL (reference sequence). Here the CDR3 DNA reads TGTGCCAGCAGCCAGATAGTCAGGGACAATGAGCAGTTCTTC. Translation: CASSQIVRDNEQFF.

The chain uses TRBV2 and TRBJ1-6; D is uncertain. V was pared by 1 base and J by 9 bases, with 4 bases between. The CDR3 totals 12 residues. From germline, CDR1 is SNHLY and CDR2 FYNNEI. The CDR3 nucleotides are TGTGCCAGCAGTGAAGACTCTTCACCCCTCCACTTT. The encoded protein is CASSEDSSPLHF.

The chain recombines TRBV15 with TRBJ1-1; TRBD1 is a possible D gene (5 bases). V lost 3 bases to trimming and J lost 3 bases, with 8 bases between them. Germline V gene sequence: CDR1 LNHNV, CDR2 YYDKDF (reference sequence). The CDR3 covers 13 residues. DNA of the CDR3: TGTGCCACCAGCAGGGGGGGAGACACTGAAGCTTTCTTT. Amino acid sequence: CATSRGGDTEAFF. Complete variable domain (other parts from reference TRBV15 and TRBJ1-1): DAMVIQNPRYQVTQFGKPVTLSCSQTLNHNVMYWYQQKSSQAPKLLFHYYDKDFNNEADTPDNFQSRRPNTSFCFLDIRSPGLGDTAMYLCATSRGGDTEAFFGQGTRLTVV.